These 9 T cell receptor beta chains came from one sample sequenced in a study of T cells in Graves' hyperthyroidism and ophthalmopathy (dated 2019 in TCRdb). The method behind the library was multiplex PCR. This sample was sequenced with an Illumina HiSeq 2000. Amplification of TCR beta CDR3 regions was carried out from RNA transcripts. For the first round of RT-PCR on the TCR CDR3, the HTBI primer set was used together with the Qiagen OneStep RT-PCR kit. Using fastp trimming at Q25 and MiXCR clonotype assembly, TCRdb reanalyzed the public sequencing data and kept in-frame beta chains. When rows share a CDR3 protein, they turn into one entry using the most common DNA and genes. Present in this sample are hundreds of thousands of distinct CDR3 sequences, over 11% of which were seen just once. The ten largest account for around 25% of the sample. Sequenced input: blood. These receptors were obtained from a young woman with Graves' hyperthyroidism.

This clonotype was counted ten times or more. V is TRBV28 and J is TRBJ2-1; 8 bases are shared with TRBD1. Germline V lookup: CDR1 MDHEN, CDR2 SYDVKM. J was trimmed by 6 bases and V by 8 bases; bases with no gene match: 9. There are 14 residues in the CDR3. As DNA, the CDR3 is TGTGCCAGCGTATTAAGGGACAGGATCAATGAGCAGTTCTTC. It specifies CASVLRDRINEQFF.

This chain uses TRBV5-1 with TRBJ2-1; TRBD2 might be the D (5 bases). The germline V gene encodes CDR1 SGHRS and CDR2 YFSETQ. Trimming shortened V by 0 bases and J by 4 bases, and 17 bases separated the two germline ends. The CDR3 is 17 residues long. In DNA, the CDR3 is TGCGCCAGCAGCTTGGCCGGTTTGGCTAGCAGTTACAATGAGCAGTTCTTC. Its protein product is CASSLAGLASSYNEQFF.

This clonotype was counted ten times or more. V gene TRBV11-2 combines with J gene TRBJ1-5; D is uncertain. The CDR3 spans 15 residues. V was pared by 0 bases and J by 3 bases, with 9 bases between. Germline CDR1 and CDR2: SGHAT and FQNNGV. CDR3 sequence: CASSLDGRDNQPQHF. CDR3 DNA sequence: TGTGCCAGCAGCTTAGATGGTCGGGACAATCAGCCCCAGCATTTT.

In DNA, the CDR3 is TGTGCCAGCACAGGGGGAGTCTACAATGAGCAGTTCTTC. Its protein is CASTGGVYNEQFF. The rearrangement uses TRBV6-1 and TRBJ2-1; 7 bases are a match to TRBD1. The germline V gene has CDR1 MNHNS and CDR2 SASEGT. With 7 bases clipped from V and 3 bases from J, the junction kept 3 bases outside the gene matches. This CDR3 spans 13 amino acids.

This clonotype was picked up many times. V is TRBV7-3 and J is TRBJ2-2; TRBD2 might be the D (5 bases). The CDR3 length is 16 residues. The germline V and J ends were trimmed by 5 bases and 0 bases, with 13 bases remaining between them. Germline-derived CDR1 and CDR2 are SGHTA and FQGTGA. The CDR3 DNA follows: TGTGCCAGCAGCAGATCCGGGAACCCGAACACCGGGGAGCTGTTTTTT. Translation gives CASSRSGNPNTGELFF.

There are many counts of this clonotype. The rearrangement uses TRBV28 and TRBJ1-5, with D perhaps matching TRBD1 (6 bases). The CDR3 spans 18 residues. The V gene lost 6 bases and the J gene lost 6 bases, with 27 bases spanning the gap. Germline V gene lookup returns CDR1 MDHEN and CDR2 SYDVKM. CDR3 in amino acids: CASSRRIPAGTMAQPQHF. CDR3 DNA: TGTGCCAGCAGCCGTAGAATTCCGGCGGGGACAATGGCTCAGCCCCAGCATTTT.

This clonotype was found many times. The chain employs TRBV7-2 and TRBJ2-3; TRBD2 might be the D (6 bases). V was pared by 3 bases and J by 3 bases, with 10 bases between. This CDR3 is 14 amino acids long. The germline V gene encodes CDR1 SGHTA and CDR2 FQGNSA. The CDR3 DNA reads TGTGCCAGCAGCTTGGGACTGGTAACAGATACGCAGTATTTT. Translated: CASSLGLVTDTQYF.

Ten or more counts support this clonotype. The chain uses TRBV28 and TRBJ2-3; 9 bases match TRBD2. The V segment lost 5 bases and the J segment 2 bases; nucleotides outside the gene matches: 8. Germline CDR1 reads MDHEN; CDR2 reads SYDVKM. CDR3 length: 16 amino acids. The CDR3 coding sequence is TGTGCCAGCAGTATAACCGGGACTAGCACCACAGATACGCAGTATTTT. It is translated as CASSITGTSTTDTQYF.

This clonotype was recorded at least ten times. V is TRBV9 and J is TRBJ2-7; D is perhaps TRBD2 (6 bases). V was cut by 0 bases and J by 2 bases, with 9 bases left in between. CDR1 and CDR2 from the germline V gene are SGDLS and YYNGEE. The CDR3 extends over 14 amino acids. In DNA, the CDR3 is TGTGCCAGCAGCGTAGGGGGAGGCACCTACGAGCAGTACTTC. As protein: CASSVGGGTYEQYF.